This note documents a single TCR beta chain sequence. In the study's own analysis: The authors estimated nucleated cell counts from reference gene primer amplification. Repertoires were generated with immunoSEQ multiplex PCR, while TCRdb's copy carries only in-frame clones and drops some. From that table come the V and J calls and clone size; the DNA was used to work out D and trimming. The sample lists 60,000 to 75,000 clones, roughly 88% occurring once. The CDR3 has 15 residues. Germline-derived CDR1 and CDR2 are SQVTM and ANQGSEA. Trimming shortened V by 4 bases and J by 0 bases, and 16 bases separated the two germline ends. This sample is part of a study of blood T cell repertoires in COVID-19. Looking at the study overall: Whether acute or convalescent, the COVID-19 samples came from the United States, Italy and Spain.

The chain has TRBV29-1 and TRBJ2-7; possibly TRBD2 for D (6 bases). The sequence came from a human donor in a cohort sampled during active COVID-19. Sequencing was carried out using peripheral blood. The CDR3 reads CSVVLGVGSSYEQYF. The CDR3 nucleotides read TGCAGCGTTGTTCTGGGGGTCGGGAGCTCCTACGAGCAGTACTTC.